A selection of T cell receptor beta chains follows, all from one sample in a study of post-analysis software for immune sequencing data. TCRdb used MiXCR to reprocess the PCR reads, holding one entry per CDR3 protein. The top ten hold 7.6% of the sample, which has 350,000 to 500,000 distinct CDR3 sequences, 35% to 45% seen once. Input material: blood. The receptors originated from a girl aged 2-10 years with multiple sclerosis. The CDR3 runs from the conserved cysteine through the conserved F or W. A D gene is named only where the DNA matches it firmly. Rows may omit the clone size; those that give it use once, few, many or a size class.

>few|TRBJ1-2|TRBV18|TRBD1
TGTGCCAGCTCTCCGGGCGACAGGGGATCGCGCGGCTACACCTTC
CASSPGDRGSRGYTF
>-|TRBJ2-3|TRBV20-1|TRBD1
TGCAGTGCTGACAGGGGCACAGATACGCAGTATTTT
CSADRGTDTQYF
>few|TRBJ2-7|TRBV12-5|TRBD1
TGTGCTAGTGGTTTGGTAAGGCCAGGGGGCGAGGCCTACGAGCAGTACTTC
CASGLVRPGGEAYEQYF
>few|TRBJ1-1|TRBV7-9|-
TGTGCCAGCAGCTTAGTCTATATGATCACTGAAGCTTTCTTT
CASSLVYMITEAFF
>few|TRBJ2-3|TRBV5-1|-
TGCGCCAGCAGCCCCAGGGTTACAGATACGCAGTATTTT
CASSPRVTDTQYF
>-|TRBJ2-3|TRBV7-9|TRBD1
TGTGCCAGCAGCTTTAGGGGACAGGGGACAGATACGCAGTATTTT
CASSFRGQGTDTQYF
>few|TRBJ2-7|TRBV6-5|-
TGTGCCAGCAGTTACTTTCGGGGACCCTACGAGCAGTACTTC
CASSYFRGPYEQYF
>many|TRBJ2-7|TRBV5-1|-
TGCGCCAGCAGCTTGGCCTTGGCAGACTACGAGCAGTACTTC
CASSLALADYEQYF
>-|TRBJ1-5|TRBV6-5|-
TGTGCCAGCTCCCGCCCCGGTGGGCCCCAGCATTTT
CASSRPGGPQHF
>-|TRBJ2-1|TRBV7-3|-
TGTGCCAGCAGCTTAATGCTGGGGGGCCATGAGCAGTTCTTC
CASSLMLGGHEQFF
>-|TRBJ2-7|TRBV18|-
TGTGCCAGCTCACCGAGAGGATGGGGGTACGAGCAGTACTTC
CASSPRGWGYEQYF
>-|TRBJ1-1|TRBV28|-
TGTGCCAGCAGTTTAAGGGCGGGAGTTGAAGCTTTCTTT
CASSLRAGVEAFF
>-|TRBJ1-6|TRBV14|-
TGTGCCAGCAGCCAAGTGGGGACTGATCTCTATAATTCACCCCTCCACTTT
CASSQVGTDLYNSPLHF
>once|TRBJ2-7|TRBV7-9|TRBD1
TGTGCCAGCAGCTTAGGGGATTGGGACAGCCGGATCTACGAACAGTACTTC
CASSLGDWDSRIYEQYF
>-|TRBJ1-1|TRBV27|-
TGTGCCAGCAGTTTATCGGAAGACACTGAAGCTTTCTTT
CASSLSEDTEAFF